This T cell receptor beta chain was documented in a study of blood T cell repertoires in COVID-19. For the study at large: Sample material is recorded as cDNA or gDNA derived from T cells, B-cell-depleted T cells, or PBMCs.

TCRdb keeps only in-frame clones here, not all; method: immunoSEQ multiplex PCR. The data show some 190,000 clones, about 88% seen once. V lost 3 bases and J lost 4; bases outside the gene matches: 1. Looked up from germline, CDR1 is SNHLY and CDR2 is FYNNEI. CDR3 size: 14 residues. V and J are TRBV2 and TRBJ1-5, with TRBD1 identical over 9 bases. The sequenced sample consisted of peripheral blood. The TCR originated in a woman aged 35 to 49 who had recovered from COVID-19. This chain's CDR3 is CASSDDRGNQPQHF. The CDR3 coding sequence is TGTGCCAGCAGTGACGACAGGGGGAATCAGCCCCAGCATTTT.